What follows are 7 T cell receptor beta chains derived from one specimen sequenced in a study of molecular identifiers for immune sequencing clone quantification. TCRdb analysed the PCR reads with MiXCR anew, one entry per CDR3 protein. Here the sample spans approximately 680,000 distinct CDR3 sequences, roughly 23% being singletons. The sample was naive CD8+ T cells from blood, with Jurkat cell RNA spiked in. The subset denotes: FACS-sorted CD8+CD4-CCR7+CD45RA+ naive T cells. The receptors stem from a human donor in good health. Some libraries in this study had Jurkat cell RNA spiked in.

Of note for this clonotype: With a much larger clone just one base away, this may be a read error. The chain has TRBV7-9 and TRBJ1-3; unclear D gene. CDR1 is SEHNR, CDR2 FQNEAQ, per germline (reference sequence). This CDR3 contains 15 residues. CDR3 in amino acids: CASSLAGRSGNTVYF. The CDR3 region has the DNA TGTGCCAGCAGCTTAGCCGGGAGGTCTGGAAACACCGTATATTTT.

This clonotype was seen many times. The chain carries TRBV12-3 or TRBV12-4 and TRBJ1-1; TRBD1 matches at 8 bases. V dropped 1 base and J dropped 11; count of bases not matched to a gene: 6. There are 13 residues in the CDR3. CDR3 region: CASSLGAGGPAFF. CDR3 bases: TGTGCCAGCAGTTTAGGCGCAGGGGGCCCGGCTTTCTTT.

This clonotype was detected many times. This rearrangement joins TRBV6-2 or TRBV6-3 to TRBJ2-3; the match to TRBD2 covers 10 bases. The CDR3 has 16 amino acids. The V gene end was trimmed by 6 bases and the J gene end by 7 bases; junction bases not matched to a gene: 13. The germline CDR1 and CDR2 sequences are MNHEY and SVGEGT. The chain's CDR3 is CASSHPEGLAKNTQYF. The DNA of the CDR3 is TGTGCCAGCAGCCATCCCGAGGGACTAGCGAAGAATACGCAGTATTTT.

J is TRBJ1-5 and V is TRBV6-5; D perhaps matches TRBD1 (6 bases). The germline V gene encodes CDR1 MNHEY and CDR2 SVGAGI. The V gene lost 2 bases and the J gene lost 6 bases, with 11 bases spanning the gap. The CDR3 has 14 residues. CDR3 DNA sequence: TGTGCCAGCAGTTACGAGGGGGTGAGTCAGCCCCAGCATTTT. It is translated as CASSYEGVSQPQHF.

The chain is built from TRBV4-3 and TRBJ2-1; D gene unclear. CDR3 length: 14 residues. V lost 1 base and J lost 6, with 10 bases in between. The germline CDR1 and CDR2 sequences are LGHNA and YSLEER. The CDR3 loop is CASSQVSLFNEQFF. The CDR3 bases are TGCGCCAGCAGCCAAGTCTCTCTATTCAATGAGCAGTTCTTC.

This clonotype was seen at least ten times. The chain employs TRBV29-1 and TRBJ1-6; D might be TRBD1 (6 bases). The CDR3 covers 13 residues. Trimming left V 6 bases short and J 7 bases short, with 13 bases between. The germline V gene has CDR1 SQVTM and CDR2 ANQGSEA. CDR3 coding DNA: TGCAGCGTGAGAACAGGGTCCAATTCACCCCTCCACTTT. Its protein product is CSVRTGSNSPLHF.

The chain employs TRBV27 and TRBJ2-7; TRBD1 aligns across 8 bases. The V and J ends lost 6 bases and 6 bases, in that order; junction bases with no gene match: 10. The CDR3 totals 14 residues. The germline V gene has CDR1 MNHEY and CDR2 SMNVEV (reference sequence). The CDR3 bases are TGTGCCAGCAGACCGACAGGGGTAGATCGCGAGCAGTACTTC. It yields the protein CASRPTGVDREQYF.